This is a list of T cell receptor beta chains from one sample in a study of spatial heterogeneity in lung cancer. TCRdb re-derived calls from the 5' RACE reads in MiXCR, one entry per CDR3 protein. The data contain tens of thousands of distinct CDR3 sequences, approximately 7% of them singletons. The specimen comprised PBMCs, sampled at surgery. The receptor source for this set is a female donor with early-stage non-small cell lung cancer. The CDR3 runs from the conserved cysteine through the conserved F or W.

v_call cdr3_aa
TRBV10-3 CAANEQFF
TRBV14 CASSQLSGANVLTF
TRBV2 CASSERGSPPLHF
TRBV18 CASSATSGSTDTQYF
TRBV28 CASARQGVSARETQYF
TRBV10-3 CAISDGPVTGELFF
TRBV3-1 CASSQTGLAFSEQFF
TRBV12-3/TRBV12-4 CASSLVPLNTEAFF
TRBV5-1 CASSLGVGDLGRGQSTDTQYF
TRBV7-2 CASRGTSGLAGRNEQFF
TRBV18 CASSRGTVQETQYF
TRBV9 CASSTGDRGTYNEQFF
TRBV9 CASSVGTDTYNEQFF
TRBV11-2 CASSLAQYSYNEQFF
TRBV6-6 CAGVQDLSGANVLTF
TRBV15 CVTSPPGKPNTEAFF
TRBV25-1 CASSDGIEPQHF
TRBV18 CASSPLISLAPGTEAFF
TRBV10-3 CAISESEAGRETQYF
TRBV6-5 CASSYYGRGAGQPQHF
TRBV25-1 CASRRGTSRDTQYF
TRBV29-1 CSVKNRGYGYTF
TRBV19 CASSHWDRVNEELFF
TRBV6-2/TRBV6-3 CASSYGTGNYGYTF
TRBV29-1 CSSYERQNFYSF
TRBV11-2 CASSLGSSSYNEQFF
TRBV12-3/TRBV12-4 CASSPQGLANTEAFF
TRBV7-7 CASSLTGSTGELFF
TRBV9 CASSATQGNTIYF
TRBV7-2 CASSPQRYNEQFF
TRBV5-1 CASSPTSESTDTQYF
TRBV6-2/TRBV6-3 CASSPRIAGNSYEQYF
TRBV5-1 CASSTGTGSTYEQYF
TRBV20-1 CSAPDQRYEQYF
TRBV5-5 CASSLSTTSYF
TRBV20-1 CSAPPSSYNEQFF
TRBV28 CASSLFLQWRGTDTQYF
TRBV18 CASSPVSGVDEQYF
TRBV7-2 CASSLGTSEQFF
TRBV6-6 CASSETKRGENIQYF
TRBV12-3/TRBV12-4 CASSSTGDQPQHF
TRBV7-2 CASSLYGSTEAFF
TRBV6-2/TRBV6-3 CASSGEAATNEKLFF
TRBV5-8 CASSQFSGGLGSGYTF
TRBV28 CAITNRNTQYF
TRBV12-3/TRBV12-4 CASTATGTDGYTF
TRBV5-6 CASSPDRARAVTEAFF
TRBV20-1 CSAGQGADGAGQPQHF
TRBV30 CAWDISSYEQYF
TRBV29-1 CSVEVPRGTGWYEQYF
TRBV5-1 CASSLVGHDENYGYTF
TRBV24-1 CATSGYGELFF
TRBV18 CASSPSGFQETQYF
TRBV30 CAWSPDRGNSNQPQHF
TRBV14 CASSQDTQVYYGYTF
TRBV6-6 CASSSSDRPGTGAFF
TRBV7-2 CASSFSGDYEQYF
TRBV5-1 CASSLRQGTLRNTEAFF